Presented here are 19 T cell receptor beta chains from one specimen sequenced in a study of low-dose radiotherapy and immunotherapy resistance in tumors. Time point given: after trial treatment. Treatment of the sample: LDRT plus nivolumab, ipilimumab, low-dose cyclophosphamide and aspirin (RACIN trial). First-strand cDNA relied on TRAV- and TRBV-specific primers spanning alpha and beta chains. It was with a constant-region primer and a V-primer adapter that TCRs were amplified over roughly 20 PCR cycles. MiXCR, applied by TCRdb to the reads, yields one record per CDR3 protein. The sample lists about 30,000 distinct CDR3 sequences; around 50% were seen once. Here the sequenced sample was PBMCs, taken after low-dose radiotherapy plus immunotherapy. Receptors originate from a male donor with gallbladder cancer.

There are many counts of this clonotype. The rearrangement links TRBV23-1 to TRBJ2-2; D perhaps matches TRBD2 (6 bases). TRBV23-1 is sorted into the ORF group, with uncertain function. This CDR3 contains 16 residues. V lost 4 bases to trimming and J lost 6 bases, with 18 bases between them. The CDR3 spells CASSPPGEDSAGELFF. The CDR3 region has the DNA TGCGCCAGCAGTCCCCCCGGGGAGGATAGTGCCGGGGAGCTGTTTTTT.

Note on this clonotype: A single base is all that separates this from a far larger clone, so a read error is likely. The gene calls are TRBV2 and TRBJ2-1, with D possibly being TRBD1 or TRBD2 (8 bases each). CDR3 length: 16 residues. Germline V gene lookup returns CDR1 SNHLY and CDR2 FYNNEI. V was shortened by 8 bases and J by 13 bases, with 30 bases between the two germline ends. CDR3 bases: TGTGCCAGCTCCTATCGGGGGGGCAGGGGGCAGGAGACCCAGTTCTTC. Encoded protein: CASSYRGGRGQETQFF. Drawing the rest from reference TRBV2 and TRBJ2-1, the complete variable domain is EPEVTQTPSHQVTQMGQEVILRCVPISNHLYFYWYRQILGQKVEFLVSFYNNEISEKSEIFDDQFSVERPDGSNFTLKIRSTKLEDSAMYFCASSYRGGRGQETQFFGPGTRLTVL.

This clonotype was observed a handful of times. The CDR3 reads CASSSLGRRRNIQYF. Written as DNA, the CDR3 is TGTGCCAGTAGCTCACTGGGACGGAGGAGAAACATTCAGTACTTC. The V call is TRBV19, the J call TRBJ2-4; D could derive from TRBD1 or TRBD2 (5 bases each). Germline V gives CDR1 LNHDA, CDR2 SQIVND (reference sequence). The CDR3 has 15 residues. The V end was cut by 6 bases, the J end by 6 bases, with 18 bases between.

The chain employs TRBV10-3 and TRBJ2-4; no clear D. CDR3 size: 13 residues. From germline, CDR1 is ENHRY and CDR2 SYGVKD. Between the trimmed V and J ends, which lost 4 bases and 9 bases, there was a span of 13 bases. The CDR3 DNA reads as TGTGCCATCAGTGGTACAGCCCAAGGCATTCAGTACTTC. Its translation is CAISGTAQGIQYF.

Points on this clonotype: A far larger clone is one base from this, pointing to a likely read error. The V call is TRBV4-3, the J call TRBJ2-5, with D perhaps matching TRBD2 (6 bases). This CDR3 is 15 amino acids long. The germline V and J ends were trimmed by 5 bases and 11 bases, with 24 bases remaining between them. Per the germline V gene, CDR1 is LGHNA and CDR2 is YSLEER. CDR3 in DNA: TGCGCCAGCAGCAGATACGGGAGTTTGGACAATGAGCAGTACTTC. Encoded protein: CASSRYGSLDNEQYF.

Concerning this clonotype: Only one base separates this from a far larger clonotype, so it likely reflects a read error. The CDR3 here is CANSQTPSAGGADTQYF. The CDR3 region has the DNA TGTGCCAACAGCCAAACCCCGTCGGCGGGAGGAGCAGATACGCAGTATTTT. V gene TRBV13 combines with J gene TRBJ2-3; 8 bases match TRBD2. This CDR3 comprises 17 residues. Germline CDR1 and CDR2: PRHDT and FYEKMQ (reference sequence).

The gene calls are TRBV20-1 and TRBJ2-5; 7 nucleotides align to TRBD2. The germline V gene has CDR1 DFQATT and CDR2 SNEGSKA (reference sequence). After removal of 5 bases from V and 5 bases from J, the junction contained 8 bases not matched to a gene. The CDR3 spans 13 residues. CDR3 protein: CSAFWAGAETQYF. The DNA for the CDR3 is TGCAGTGCTTTTTGGGCGGGAGCTGAGACCCAGTACTTC.

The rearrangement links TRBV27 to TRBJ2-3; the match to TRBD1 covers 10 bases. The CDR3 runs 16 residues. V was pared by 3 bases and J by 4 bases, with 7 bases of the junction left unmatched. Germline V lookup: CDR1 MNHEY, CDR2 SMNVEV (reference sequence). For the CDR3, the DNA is TGTGCCAGCAGTTTGGTAATCGGACAGGGGGCAGATACGCAGTATTTT. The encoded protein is CASSLVIGQGADTQYF.

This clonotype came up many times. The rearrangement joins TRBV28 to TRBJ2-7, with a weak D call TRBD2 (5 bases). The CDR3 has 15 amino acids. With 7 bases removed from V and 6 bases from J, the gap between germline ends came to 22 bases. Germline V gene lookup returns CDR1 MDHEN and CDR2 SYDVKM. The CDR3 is CASTTRPRTGLEQYF. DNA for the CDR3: TGTGCCAGCACCACCCGACCGCGGACTGGGCTCGAGCAGTACTTC.

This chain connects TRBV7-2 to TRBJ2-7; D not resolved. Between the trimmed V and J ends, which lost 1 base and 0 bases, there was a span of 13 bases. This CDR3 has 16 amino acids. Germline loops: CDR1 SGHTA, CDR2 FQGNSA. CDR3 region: CASSLDIARSSYEQYF. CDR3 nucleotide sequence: TGTGCCAGCAGCTTAGATATAGCCAGGAGCTCCTACGAGCAGTACTTC.

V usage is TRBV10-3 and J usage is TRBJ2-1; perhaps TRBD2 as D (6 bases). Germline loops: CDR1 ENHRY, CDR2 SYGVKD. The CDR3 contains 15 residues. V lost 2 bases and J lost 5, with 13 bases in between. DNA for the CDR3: TGTGCCATCAGTGAGCGGGAGTTTATAGACAATGAGCAGTTCTTC. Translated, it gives CAISEREFIDNEQFF.

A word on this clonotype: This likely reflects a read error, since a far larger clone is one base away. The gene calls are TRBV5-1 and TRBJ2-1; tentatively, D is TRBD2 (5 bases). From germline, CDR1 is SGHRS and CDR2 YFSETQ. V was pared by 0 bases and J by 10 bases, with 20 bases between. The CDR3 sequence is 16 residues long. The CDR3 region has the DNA TGCGCCAGCAGCTTGGATCCGGGAATCAGGTCGAACGAGCAGTTCTTC. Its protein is CASSLDPGIRSNEQFF. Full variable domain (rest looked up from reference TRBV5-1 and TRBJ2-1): KAGVTQTPRYLIKTRGQQVTLSCSPISGHRSVSWYQQTPGQGLQFLFEYFSETQRNKGNFPGRFSGRQFSNSRSEMNVSTLELGDSALYLCASSLDPGIRSNEQFFGPGTRLTVL.

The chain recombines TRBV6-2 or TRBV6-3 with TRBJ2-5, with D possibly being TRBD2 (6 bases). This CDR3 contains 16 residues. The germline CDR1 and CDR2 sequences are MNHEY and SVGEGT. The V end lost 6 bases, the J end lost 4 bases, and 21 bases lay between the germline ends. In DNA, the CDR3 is TGTGCCAGCAGCCTGTTAACAGGAGGGTCGGGAGAGACCCAGTACTTC. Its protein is CASSLLTGGSGETQYF.

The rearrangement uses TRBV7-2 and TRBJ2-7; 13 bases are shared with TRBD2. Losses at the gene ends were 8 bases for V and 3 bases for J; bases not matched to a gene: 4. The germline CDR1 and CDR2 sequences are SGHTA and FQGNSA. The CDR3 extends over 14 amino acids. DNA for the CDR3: TGTGCCAGCCGAAGGACTAGCGGGGGCTACGAGCAGTACTTC. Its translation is CASRRTSGGYEQYF.

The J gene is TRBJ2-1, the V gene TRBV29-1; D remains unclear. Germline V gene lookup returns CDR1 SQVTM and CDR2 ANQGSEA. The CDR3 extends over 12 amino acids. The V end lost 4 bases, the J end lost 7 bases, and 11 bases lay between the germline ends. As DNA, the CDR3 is TGCAGCGTTGTGCAGGTAGGTAATGAGCAGTTCTTC. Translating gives CSVVQVGNEQFF.

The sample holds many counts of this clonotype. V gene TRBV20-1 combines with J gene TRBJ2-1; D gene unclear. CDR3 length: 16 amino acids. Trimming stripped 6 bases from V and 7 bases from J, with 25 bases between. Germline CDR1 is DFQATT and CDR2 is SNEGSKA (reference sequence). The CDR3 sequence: CSAPQPAVWTRNEQFF. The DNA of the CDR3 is TGCAGTGCCCCCCAACCGGCAGTTTGGACGAGGAATGAGCAGTTCTTC.

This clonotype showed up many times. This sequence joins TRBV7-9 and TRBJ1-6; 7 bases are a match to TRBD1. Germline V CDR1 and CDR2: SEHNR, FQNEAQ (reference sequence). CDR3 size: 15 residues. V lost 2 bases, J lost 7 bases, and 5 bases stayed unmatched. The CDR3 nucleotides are TGTGCCAGCAGCTTAATTCCACAGGGGAATTCACCCCTCCACTTT. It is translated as CASSLIPQGNSPLHF.

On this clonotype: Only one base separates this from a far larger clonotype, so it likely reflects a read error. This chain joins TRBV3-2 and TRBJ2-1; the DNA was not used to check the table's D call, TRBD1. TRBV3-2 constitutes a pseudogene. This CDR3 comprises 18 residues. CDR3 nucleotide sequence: TGTGCCAGCAGCAAAAACGCCCGCGGGGAAAGCTCCTACAATGAGCAGTTCTTC. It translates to CASSKNARGESSYNEQFF.

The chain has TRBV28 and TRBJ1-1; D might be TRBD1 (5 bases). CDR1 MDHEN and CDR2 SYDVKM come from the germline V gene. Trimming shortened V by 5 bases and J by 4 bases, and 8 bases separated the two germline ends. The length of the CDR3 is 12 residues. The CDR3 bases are TGTGCCAGCAGTCTAGGGGTCACTGAAGCTTTCTTT. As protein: CASSLGVTEAFF.